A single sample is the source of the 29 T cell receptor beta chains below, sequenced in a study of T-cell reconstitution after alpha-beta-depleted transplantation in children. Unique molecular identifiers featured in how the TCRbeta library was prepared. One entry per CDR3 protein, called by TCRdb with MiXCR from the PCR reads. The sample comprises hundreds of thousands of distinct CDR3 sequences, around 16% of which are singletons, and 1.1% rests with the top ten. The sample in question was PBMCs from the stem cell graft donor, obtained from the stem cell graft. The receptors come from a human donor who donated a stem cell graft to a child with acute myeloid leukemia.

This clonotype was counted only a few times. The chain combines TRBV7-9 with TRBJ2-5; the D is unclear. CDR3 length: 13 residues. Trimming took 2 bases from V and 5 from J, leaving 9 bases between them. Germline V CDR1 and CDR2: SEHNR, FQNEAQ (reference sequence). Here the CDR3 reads CASSLRELETQYF. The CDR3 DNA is TGTGCCAGCAGCTTACGCGAATTGGAGACCCAGTACTTC.

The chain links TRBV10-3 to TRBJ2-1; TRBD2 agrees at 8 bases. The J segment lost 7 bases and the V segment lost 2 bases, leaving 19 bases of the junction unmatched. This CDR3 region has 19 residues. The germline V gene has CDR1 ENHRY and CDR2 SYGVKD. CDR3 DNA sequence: TGTGCCATCAGTGAGACATCCTACCTAGCGGGCCCCTCCCCAAATGAGCAGTTCTTC. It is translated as CAISETSYLAGPSPNEQFF.

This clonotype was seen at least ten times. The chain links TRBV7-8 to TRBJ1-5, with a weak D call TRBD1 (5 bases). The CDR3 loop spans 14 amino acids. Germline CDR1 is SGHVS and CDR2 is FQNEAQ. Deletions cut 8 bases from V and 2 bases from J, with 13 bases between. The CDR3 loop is CASRPQGRNQPQHF. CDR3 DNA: TGTGCCAGCCGTCCGCAGGGTCGCAATCAGCCCCAGCATTTT. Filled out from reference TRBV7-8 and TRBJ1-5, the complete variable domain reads GAGVSQSPRYKVAKRGQDVALRCDPISGHVSLFWYQQALGQGPEFLTYFQNEAQLDKSGLPSDRFFAERPEGSVSTLKIQRTQQEDSAVYLCASRPQGRNQPQHFGDGTRLSIL.

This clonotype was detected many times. In nucleotides, the CDR3 is TGTGCCTGGAGTGCAGGGGCCCCCGGGTACACCATATATTTT. Translating it yields CAWSAGAPGYTIYF. V and J are TRBV30 and TRBJ1-3; tentative D call: TRBD1 (6 bases). The CDR3 spans 14 residues. Deletions cut 1 base from V and 8 bases from J, with 15 bases between. In germline, CDR1 is GTSNPN, CDR2 SVGIG (reference sequence).

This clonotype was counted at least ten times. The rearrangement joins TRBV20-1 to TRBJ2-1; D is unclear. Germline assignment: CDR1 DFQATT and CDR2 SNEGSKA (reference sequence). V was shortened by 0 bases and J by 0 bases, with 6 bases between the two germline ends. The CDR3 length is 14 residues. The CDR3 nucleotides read TGCAGTGCTAGAGATTGGAGCTCCTACAATGAGCAGTTCTTC. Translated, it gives CSARDWSSYNEQFF.

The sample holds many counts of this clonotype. The CDR3 loop reads CSVEEETYYGYTF. In DNA form, the CDR3 reads TGCAGCGTTGAGGAGGAGACATACTATGGCTACACCTTC. J is TRBJ1-2 and V is TRBV29-1, with D uncertain. V was trimmed by 3 bases and J by 3 bases, leaving 11 bases between them. The CDR3 is 13 amino acids. Germline V gives CDR1 SQVTM, CDR2 ANQGSEA.

The CDR3: CASSQTDRVRQTQYF. CDR3 DNA: TGCGCCAGCAGCCAAACGGACAGGGTCAGGCAGACCCAGTACTTC. The chain couples TRBV4-1 to TRBJ2-5; 8 positions agree with TRBD1. Trimming at V came to 2 bases and at J to 6 bases, leaving 8 bases not matched to a gene. The CDR3 is made up of 15 amino acids. The germline V gene encodes CDR1 MGHRA and CDR2 YSYEKL.

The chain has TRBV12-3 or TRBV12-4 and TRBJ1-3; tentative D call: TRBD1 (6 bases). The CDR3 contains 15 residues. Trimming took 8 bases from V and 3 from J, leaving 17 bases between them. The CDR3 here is CASRLLQGGGNTIYF. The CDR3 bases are TGTGCCAGCCGACTTCTACAGGGTGGTGGAAACACCATATATTTT.

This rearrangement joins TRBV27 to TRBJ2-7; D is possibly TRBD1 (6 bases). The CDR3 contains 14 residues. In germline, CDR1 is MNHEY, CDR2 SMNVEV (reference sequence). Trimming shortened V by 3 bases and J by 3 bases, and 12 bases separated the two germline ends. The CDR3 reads CASSFLNRVYEQYF. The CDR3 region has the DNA TGTGCCAGCAGTTTTCTCAACAGGGTCTACGAGCAGTACTTC.

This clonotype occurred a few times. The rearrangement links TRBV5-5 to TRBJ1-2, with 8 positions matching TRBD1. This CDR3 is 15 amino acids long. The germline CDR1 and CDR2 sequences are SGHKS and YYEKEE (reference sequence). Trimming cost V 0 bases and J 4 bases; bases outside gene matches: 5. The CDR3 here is CASSLGDRSLYGYTF. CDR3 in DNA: TGTGCCAGCAGCTTGGGGGACAGGAGCCTCTATGGCTACACCTTC.

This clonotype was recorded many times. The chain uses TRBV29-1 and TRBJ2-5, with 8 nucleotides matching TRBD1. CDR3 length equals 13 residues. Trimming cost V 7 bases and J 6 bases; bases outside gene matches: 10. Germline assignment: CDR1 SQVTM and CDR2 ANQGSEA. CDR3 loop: CSGTDRATKTQYF. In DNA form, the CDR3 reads TGCAGCGGCACGGACAGGGCTACAAAGACCCAGTACTTC.

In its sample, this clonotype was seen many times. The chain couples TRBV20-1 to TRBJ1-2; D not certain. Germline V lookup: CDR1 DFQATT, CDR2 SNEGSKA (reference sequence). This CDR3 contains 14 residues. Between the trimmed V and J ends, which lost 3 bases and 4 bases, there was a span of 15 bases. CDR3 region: CSASSWVGPYGYTF. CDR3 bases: TGCAGTGCTAGTTCCTGGGTTGGTCCCTATGGCTACACCTTC.

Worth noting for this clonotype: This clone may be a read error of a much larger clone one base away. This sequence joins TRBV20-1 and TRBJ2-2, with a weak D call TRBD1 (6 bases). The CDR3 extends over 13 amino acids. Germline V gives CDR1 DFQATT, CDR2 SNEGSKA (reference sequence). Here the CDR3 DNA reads TGCAGTGCTAGAGAGCAGGGGACCGGGGAGCTGATTTTT. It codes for CSAREQGTGELIF.

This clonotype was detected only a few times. Here the CDR3 DNA reads TGCAGTGCTAGGACACACGTTAGGACCAACGTCCTGACTTTC. As protein: CSARTHVRTNVLTF. The chain has TRBV20-1 and TRBJ2-6, with no clear D. Trimming pared 3 bases from V and 8 bases from J, leaving 14 bases between. Germline CDR1 and CDR2: DFQATT and SNEGSKA (reference sequence). The CDR3 totals 14 residues.

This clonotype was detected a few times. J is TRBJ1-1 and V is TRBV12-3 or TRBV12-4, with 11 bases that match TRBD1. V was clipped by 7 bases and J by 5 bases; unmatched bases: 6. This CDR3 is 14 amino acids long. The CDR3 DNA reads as TGTGCCAGCACCTCCGGGACAGGGGGAACTGAAGCTTTCTTT. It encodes CASTSGTGGTEAFF.

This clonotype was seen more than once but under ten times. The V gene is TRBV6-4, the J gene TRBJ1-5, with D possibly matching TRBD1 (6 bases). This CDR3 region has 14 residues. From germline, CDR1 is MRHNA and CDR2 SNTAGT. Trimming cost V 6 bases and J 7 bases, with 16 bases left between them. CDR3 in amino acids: CASRVTGSSQPQHF. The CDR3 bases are TGTGCCAGCAGAGTTACAGGGTCGAGCCAGCCCCAGCATTTT.

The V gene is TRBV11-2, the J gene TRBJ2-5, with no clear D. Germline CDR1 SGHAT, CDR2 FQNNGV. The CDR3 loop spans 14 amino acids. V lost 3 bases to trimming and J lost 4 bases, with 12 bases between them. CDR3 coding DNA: TGTGCCAGCAGCTTGGTGGCAACTCTAGAGACCCAGTACTTC. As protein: CASSLVATLETQYF. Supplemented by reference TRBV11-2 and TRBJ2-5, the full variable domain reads EAGVAQSPRYKIIEKRQSVAFWCNPISGHATLYWYQQILGQGPKLLIQFQNNGVVDDSQLPKDRFSAERLKGVDSTLKIQPAKLEDSAVYLCASSLVATLETQYFGPGTRLLVL.

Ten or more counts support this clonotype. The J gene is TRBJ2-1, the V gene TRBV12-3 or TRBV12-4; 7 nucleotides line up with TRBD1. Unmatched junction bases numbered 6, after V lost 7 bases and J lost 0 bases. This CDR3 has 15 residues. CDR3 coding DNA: TGTGCCAGCACCAAGACAGGGAGCTCCTACAATGAGCAGTTCTTC. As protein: CASTKTGSSYNEQFF.

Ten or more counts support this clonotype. In DNA form, the CDR3 reads TGCAGTGCGCAGACTAGCGGGGGCTACGAGCAGTACGTC. Amino acid sequence: CSAQTSGGYEQYV. The chain carries TRBV20-1 and TRBJ2-7; 12 bases fit TRBD2. V lost 6 bases and J lost 3; bases outside the gene matches: 3. Germline assignment: CDR1 DFQATT and CDR2 SNEGSKA (reference sequence). There are 13 residues in the CDR3.

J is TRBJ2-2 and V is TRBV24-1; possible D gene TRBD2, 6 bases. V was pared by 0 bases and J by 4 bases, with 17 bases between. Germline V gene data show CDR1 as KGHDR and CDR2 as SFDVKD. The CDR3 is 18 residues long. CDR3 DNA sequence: TGTGCCACCAGTGATTTGCAATTTACCGGGCGGGGCACCGGGGAGCTGTTTTTT. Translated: CATSDLQFTGRGTGELFF.

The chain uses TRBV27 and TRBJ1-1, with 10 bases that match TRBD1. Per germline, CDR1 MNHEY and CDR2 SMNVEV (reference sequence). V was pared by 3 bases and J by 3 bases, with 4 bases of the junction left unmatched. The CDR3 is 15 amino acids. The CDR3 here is CASSLTGGRDTEAFF. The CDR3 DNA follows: TGTGCCAGCAGTTTGACAGGGGGCCGAGACACTGAAGCTTTCTTT.

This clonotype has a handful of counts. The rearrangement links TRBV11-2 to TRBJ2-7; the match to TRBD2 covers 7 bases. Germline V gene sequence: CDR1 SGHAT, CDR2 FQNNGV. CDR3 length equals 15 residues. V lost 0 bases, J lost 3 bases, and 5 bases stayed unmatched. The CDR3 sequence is CASSLDLAVYYEQYF. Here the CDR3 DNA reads TGTGCCAGCAGCTTAGATCTAGCGGTTTACTACGAGCAGTACTTC.

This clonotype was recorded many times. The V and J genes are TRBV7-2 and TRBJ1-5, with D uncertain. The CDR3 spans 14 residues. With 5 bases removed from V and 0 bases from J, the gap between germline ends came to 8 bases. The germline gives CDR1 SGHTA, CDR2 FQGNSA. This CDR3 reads CASSPTPSNQPQHF. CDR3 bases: TGTGCCAGCAGCCCGACCCCTAGCAATCAGCCCCAGCATTTT.

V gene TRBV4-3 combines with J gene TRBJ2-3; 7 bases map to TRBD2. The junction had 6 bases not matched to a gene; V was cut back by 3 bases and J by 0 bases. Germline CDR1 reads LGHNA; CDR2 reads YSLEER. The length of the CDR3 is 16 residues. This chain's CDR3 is CASSQWGGTSTDTQYF. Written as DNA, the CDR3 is TGCGCCAGCAGCCAGTGGGGGGGGACTAGCACAGATACGCAGTATTTT.

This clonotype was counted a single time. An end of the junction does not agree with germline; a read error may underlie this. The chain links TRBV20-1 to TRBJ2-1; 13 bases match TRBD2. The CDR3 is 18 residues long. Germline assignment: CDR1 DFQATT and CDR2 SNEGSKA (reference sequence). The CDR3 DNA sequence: TGCTGTGCAACCGGGACTAGCGGGGCCCAGAGCTCCTACAATGAGCAGTTCTTC. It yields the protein CCATGTSGAQSSYNEQFF.

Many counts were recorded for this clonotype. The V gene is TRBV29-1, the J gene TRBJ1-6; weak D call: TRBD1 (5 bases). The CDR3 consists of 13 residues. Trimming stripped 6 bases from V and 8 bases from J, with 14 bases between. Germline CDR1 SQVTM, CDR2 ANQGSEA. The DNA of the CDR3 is TGCAGCGTAGGGGCGGCCGGGGATTCACCCCTCCACTTT. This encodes CSVGAAGDSPLHF.

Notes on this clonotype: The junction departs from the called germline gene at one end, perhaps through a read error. CDR3 DNA sequence: TGTGCCACCAGTGATTCGCTATATAGCGGGGGAACCTACAATGACCAGTTCTTC. It yields the protein CATSDSLYSGGTYNDQFF. V is TRBV24-1 and J is TRBJ2-1, with 9 nucleotides matching TRBD2. This CDR3 has 18 amino acids. Germline V lookup: CDR1 KGHDR, CDR2 SFDVKD.

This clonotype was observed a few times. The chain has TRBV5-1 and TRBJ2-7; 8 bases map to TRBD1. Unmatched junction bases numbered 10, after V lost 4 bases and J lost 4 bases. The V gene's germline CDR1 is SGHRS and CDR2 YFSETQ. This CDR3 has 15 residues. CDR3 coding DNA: TGCGCCAGCAGCCCCGTTTCCGGGACAGGTTACGAGCAGTACTTC. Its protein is CASSPVSGTGYEQYF.

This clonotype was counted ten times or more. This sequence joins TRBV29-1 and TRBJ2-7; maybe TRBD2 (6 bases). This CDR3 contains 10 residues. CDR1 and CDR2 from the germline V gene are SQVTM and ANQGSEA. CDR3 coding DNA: TGCAGCGTTGTAGCGGACTCGGACCGCGTC. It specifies CSVVADSDRV.